Listed here are 25 T cell receptor beta chains from one sample, sequenced in a study of cytomegalovirus exposure and HLA in healthy donors. In the PCR, 60 Vbeta and 13 Jbeta primers were used. TCRdb's table, derived via immunoSEQ multiplex PCR, lists solely in-frame clones and lacks some. The data contain approximately 220,000 clones, approximately 81% of them seen just once; the ten biggest clones take up approximately 2.9%. Sequenced sample: PBMCs. The receptors here all came from a man in his thirties or forties in good health and CMV-seronegative.

The CDR3 DNA is TGTGCCAGCAGCGTAGAAGTCTTTGCCGGTATAGAATATGGCTACACCTTC. Protein product: CASSVEVFAGIEYGYTF. The rearrangement joins TRBV9 to TRBJ1-2, with D hard to call. In germline, CDR1 is SGDLS, CDR2 YYNGEE. V lost 0 bases to trimming and J lost 5 bases, with 20 bases between them. This CDR3 has 17 residues.

This chain uses TRBV5-5 with TRBJ1-4; D ambiguous. This CDR3 is 15 amino acids long. From germline, CDR1 is SGHKS and CDR2 YYEKEE (reference sequence). V gave up 4 bases and J gave up 4 bases, with 14 bases separating them. The chain's CDR3 is CASSQTELINEKLFF. The CDR3 bases are TGTGCCAGCAGCCAAACCGAGCTTATTAATGAAAAACTGTTTTTT.

This chain connects TRBV13 to TRBJ2-7, with a weak D call TRBD2 (7 bases). CDR1 and CDR2 from the germline V gene are PRHDT and FYEKMQ (reference sequence). The V end was cut by 3 bases, the J end by 5 bases, with 14 bases between. The CDR3 sequence is 14 residues long. CDR3 region: CASSFGGGPNEQYF. Here the CDR3 DNA reads TGTGCCAGCAGCTTTGGCGGGGGCCCCAACGAGCAGTACTTC.

The chain has TRBV7-3 and TRBJ1-1; the match to TRBD1 covers 9 bases. Unmatched junction bases numbered 7, after V lost 3 bases and J lost 5 bases. The germline V gene has CDR1 SGHTA and CDR2 FQGTGA. CDR3 length: 15 residues. CDR3 nucleotide sequence: TGTGCCAGCAGCTTTTCCGGGACAGGGATGACTGAAGCTTTCTTT. Translation: CASSFSGTGMTEAFF.

The genes are TRBV14 and TRBJ2-3, with D possibly being TRBD1 (6 bases). The CDR3 sequence is 19 residues long. Germline CDR1 SGHDN, CDR2 FVKESK. Trimming pared 0 bases from V and 7 bases from J, leaving 26 bases between. CDR3 DNA: TGTGCCAGCAGCCAAGAAGGAATTGGTTTATCTGACAGGAGGAATACGCAGTATTTT. This gives the protein CASSQEGIGLSDRRNTQYF. The full variable domain, with the rest looked up from reference TRBV14 and TRBJ2-3, is EAGVTQFPSHSVIEKGQTVTLRCDPISGHDNLYWYRRVMGKEIKFLLHFVKESKQDESGMPNNRFLAERTGGTYSTLKVQPAELEDSGVYFCASSQEGIGLSDRRNTQYFGPGTRLTVL.

This clone was counted a few times. The CDR3 protein is CASSLRGTEAFF. CDR3 coding DNA: TGTGCCAGCAGCTTAAGGGGCACTGAAGCTTTCTTT. The rearrangement joins TRBV5-4 to TRBJ1-1, with D possibly matching TRBD1 (5 bases). The CDR3 has 12 amino acids. The germline gives CDR1 SGHNT, CDR2 YYREEE (reference sequence). Trimming left V 2 bases short and J 4 bases short, with 6 bases between.

The V call is TRBV15, the J call TRBJ2-1; 11 bases match TRBD2. This CDR3 is built from 15 residues. The V and J ends lost 0 bases and 7 bases, in that order; junction bases with no gene match: 2. Germline values: CDR1 LNHNV, CDR2 YYDKDF (reference sequence). The chain's CDR3 is CATSRDLAGGNEQFF. CDR3 DNA: TGTGCCACCAGCAGAGATTTAGCGGGGGGGAATGAGCAGTTCTTC.

The chain employs TRBV10-3 and TRBJ1-1, with 9 bases identical to TRBD1. The CDR3 is 12 amino acids. The trim removed 11 bases at V and 5 bases at J, leaving 6 bases unmatched. Germline V CDR1 and CDR2: ENHRY, SYGVKD. The CDR3 loop is CASRDRVTEAFF. CDR3 nucleotide sequence: TGTGCCTCAAGGGACAGGGTTACTGAAGCTTTCTTT.

This chain connects TRBV28 to TRBJ1-6; the D is unclear. Germline CDR1 MDHEN, CDR2 SYDVKM. V was cut by 3 bases and J by 0 bases, with 15 bases left in between. The CDR3 runs to 18 residues. DNA of the CDR3: TGTGCCAGCAGTTTTTACAGTCGGCCGAGCTCCTATAATTCACCCCTCCACTTT. Translation gives CASSFYSRPSSYNSPLHF. Looking up the rest from reference TRBV28 and TRBJ1-6 gives the full variable domain: DVKVTQSSRYLVKRTGEKVFLECVQDMDHENMFWYRQDPGLGLRLIYFSYDVKMKEKGDIPEGYSVSREKKERFSLILESASTNQTSMYLCASSFYSRPSSYNSPLHFGNGTRLTVT.

CDR3 in DNA: TGTGCCAGCAGCTTAAGGGGCCCCAACACAGATACGCAGTATTTT. Amino acids: CASSLRGPNTDTQYF. The chain employs TRBV11-3 and TRBJ2-3; tentative D call: TRBD1 (5 bases). This CDR3 comprises 15 residues. Germline loops: CDR1 SGHNT, CDR2 YENEEA. V lost 2 bases, J lost 2 bases, and 11 bases lay in between.

This chain uses TRBV6-1 with TRBJ1-4, with TRBD1 as a possible D gene (5 bases). The V gene lost 5 bases and the J gene lost 7 bases, with 17 bases spanning the gap. The CDR3 loop spans 15 amino acids. CDR1 is MNHNS and CDR2 is SASEGT in the germline V gene. CDR3 sequence reads: CASSRDRFYAEKLFF. CDR3 DNA sequence: TGTGCCAGCAGTAGAGACAGATTCTATGCTGAAAAACTGTTTTTT.

This clone was seen only once. The CDR3 nucleotides read TGTGCCAGCACAGGATCGGGAAACAATGAGCAGTTCTTC. Protein sequence: CASTGSGNNEQFF. The chain combines TRBV2 with TRBJ2-1, with a possible D match to TRBD2 (5 bases). The V gene lost 7 bases and the J gene lost 5 bases, with 12 bases spanning the gap. The germline V gene encodes CDR1 SNHLY and CDR2 FYNNEI. This CDR3 comprises 13 residues.

The chain uses TRBV15 and TRBJ2-2; 7 bases agree with TRBD2. Germline CDR1 and CDR2: LNHNV and YYDKDF (reference sequence). Trimming cost V 6 bases and J 3 bases; bases outside gene matches: 13. The length of the CDR3 is 17 residues. The CDR3 region is CATRPGGPAGDTGELFF. The CDR3 DNA reads as TGTGCCACCAGGCCTGGGGGACCCGCGGGGGACACCGGGGAGCTGTTTTTT.

This clone was found once. The chain couples TRBV5-6 to TRBJ2-1, with 12 bases aligning to TRBD2. Per the germline V gene, CDR1 is SGHDT and CDR2 is YYEEEE. The junction had 9 bases not matched to a gene; V was cut back by 4 bases and J by 4 bases. There are 17 residues in the CDR3. The DNA for the CDR3 is TGTGCCAGCAGCCTACTCGGCCTAGCGGGGGGGTACAATGAGCAGTTCTTC. As protein: CASSLLGLAGGYNEQFF.

This chain uses TRBV18 with TRBJ2-4; D call uncertain. The CDR3 extends over 15 amino acids. The ends were cut back, 3 bases at V and 2 bases at J, with 11 bases in the middle. Germline loops: CDR1 KGHSH, CDR2 LQKENI. The CDR3 DNA sequence: TGTGCCAGCTCACCTACAGATAACCCCAAAAACATTCAGTACTTC. Translating gives CASSPTDNPKNIQYF.

The chain couples TRBV5-4 to TRBJ1-5, with TRBD1 matching 7 bases. V shed 2 bases and J 5 bases; nucleotides not matched to a gene: 4. The CDR3 covers 14 residues. Germline CDR1 SGHNT, CDR2 YYREEE (reference sequence). CDR3: CASSLQGRDQPQHF. For the CDR3, the DNA is TGTGCCAGCAGCTTACAGGGGAGAGATCAGCCCCAGCATTTT.

The sample holds a few counts of this clone. The gene calls are TRBV25-1 and TRBJ1-4, with D maybe TRBD1 (5 bases). CDR3 length: 14 residues. Deletions cut 3 bases from V and 4 bases from J, with 9 bases between. Germline lookup yields CDR1 MGHDK and CDR2 SYGVNS. In DNA form, the CDR3 reads TGTGCCAGCAGTGAGTTAGGGGTTAATGAAAAACTGTTTTTT. It yields the protein CASSELGVNEKLFF.

The rearrangement joins TRBV9 to TRBJ1-2, with 8 bases lining up with TRBD1. There are 16 residues in the CDR3. Trimming took 2 bases from V and 7 from J; bases not matched to a gene: 13. CDR1 SGDLS and CDR2 YYNGEE come from the germline V gene. The CDR3 nucleotides read TGTGCCAGCAGCGTTGTTTCCCAGGGGGCTCTAGGTGGCTACACCTTC. This encodes CASSVVSQGALGGYTF.

The chain carries TRBV27 and TRBJ1-6; D is unresolved. CDR1 and CDR2 (germline): MNHEY, SMNVEV (reference sequence). The germline V and J ends were trimmed by 6 bases and 4 bases, with 13 bases remaining between them. The CDR3 covers 15 residues. Here the CDR3 DNA reads TGTGCCAGCAGCCGATCGGCGGGGTATAATTCACCCCTCCACTTT. Protein product: CASSRSAGYNSPLHF.

The rearrangement links TRBV19 to TRBJ2-7, with D possibly being TRBD2 (6 bases). Deletions cut 5 bases from V and 1 base from J, with 15 bases between. CDR1 and CDR2 (germline): LNHDA, SQIVND (reference sequence). The CDR3 contains 15 residues. CDR3 amino acids: CASSARGSGSYEQYF. The CDR3 region has the DNA TGTGCCAGTAGTGCCCGGGGGTCGGGGTCCTACGAGCAGTACTTC.

V and J are TRBV19 and TRBJ1-1; D may be TRBD1 (5 bases). CDR1 and CDR2 from the germline V gene are LNHDA and SQIVND (reference sequence). The CDR3 runs 14 residues. The V end was cut by 3 bases, the J end by 0 bases, with 8 bases between. CDR3 DNA: TGTGCCAGTAGTATGGGGCGCTTGAACACTGAAGCTTTCTTT. It specifies CASSMGRLNTEAFF.

The chain couples TRBV15 to TRBJ1-4; possibly TRBD1 for D (5 bases). Trimming left V 5 bases short and J 8 bases short, with 12 bases between. The length of the CDR3 is 13 residues. Germline CDR1 LNHNV, CDR2 YYDKDF (reference sequence). Written as DNA, the CDR3 is TGTGCCACCAGCGATGGGGCGTGGGAAAAACTGTTTTTT. It codes for CATSDGAWEKLFF. Supplemented by reference TRBV15 and TRBJ1-4, the full variable domain reads DAMVIQNPRYQVTQFGKPVTLSCSQTLNHNVMYWYQQKSSQAPKLLFHYYDKDFNNEADTPDNFQSRRPNTSFCFLDIRSPGLGDTAMYLCATSDGAWEKLFFGSGTQLSVL.

The rearrangement links TRBV7-2 to TRBJ2-7, with D unresolved. CDR1 is SGHTA, CDR2 FQGNSA, per germline. The CDR3 covers 15 residues. Between the trimmed V and J ends, which lost 5 bases and 0 bases, there was a span of 14 bases. Here the CDR3 reads CASSPSGRRSYEQYF. In DNA, the CDR3 is TGTGCCAGCAGCCCCTCCGGCAGGCGCTCCTACGAGCAGTACTTC.

The CDR3 DNA reads as TGTGCCAGCAGCTCCCTCCAAGAGACCCAGTACTTC. Its translation: CASSSLQETQYF. The rearrangement links TRBV5-5 to TRBJ2-5; unclear D gene. The ends were cut back, 3 bases at V and 1 base at J, with 4 bases in the middle. CDR1 and CDR2 (germline): SGHKS, YYEKEE (reference sequence). The CDR3 contains 12 residues.

The chain combines TRBV19 with TRBJ2-5, with a weak D call TRBD1 (6 bases). Germline V gene data show CDR1 as LNHDA and CDR2 as SQIVND (reference sequence). V lost 5 bases, J lost 9 bases, and 16 bases lay in between. The CDR3 runs 13 residues. CDR3 sequence reads: CASSPGVSTAQYF. The CDR3 coding sequence is TGTGCCAGTAGTCCAGGGGTCTCGACGGCCCAGTACTTC. The complete variable domain, with remaining parts taken from reference TRBV19 and TRBJ2-5, reads DGGITQSPKYLFRKEGQNVTLSCEQNLNHDAMYWYRQDPGQGLRLIYYSQIVNDFQKGDIAEGYSVSREKKESFPLTVTSAQKNPTAFYLCASSPGVSTAQYFGPGTRLLVL.